This TCR beta chain was observed in a study of T cells after somatic rescue of genetic block. This CDR3 spans 14 amino acids. V lost 6 bases, J lost 2 bases, and 14 bases lay in between. Per germline, CDR1 MDHEN and CDR2 SYDVKM. Profiled with immunoSEQ multiplex PCR; TCRdb holds only in-frame clones, not every one. The sample shows approximately 88,000 clones, about 87% of them seen only once. The material sequenced was peripheral blood mononuclear cells (PBMCs). This chain uses TRBV28 with TRBJ2-7; the D gene is possibly TRBD2 (5 bases). The clonotype was recovered from a woman under 30. The CDR3 reads CASRRATSPYEQYF. The CDR3 DNA reads TGTGCCAGCAGGCGGGCCACCTCCCCCTACGAGCAGTACTTC.